This T cell receptor (beta chain) stems from a study of blood T cells in healthy people across ages. Overall study results and limits: TCR beta diversity correlated strongly with naive T cell percentage. Age advanced and TCR beta diversity per million T cells fell, roughly linearly.

Deletions cut 2 bases from V and 7 bases from J, with 12 bases between. The CDR3 covers 13 residues. Germline CDR1 reads MNHNS; CDR2 reads SASEGT. PCR was performed a second time for 7 to 11 cycles using a sample-barcoded 5' primer and a J-beta primer mix. Each cDNA molecule received a tag from a template-switch adaptor that had 12 random nucleotides. Using its own MiXCR run on the 5' RACE reads, TCRdb lists one record per CDR3 protein. The sample holds around 1,500,000 distinct CDR3 sequences; roughly 45% are singletons and the top ten take around 8%. Concerning this clonotype itself: Its antigen is unknown.

The sequenced sample consisted of blood. The chain uses TRBV6-1 and TRBJ2-7; D gene uncertain. This clonotype originated in a woman aged 18-29 years in good health. CDR3 sequence: CASSEYVPDEQYF. CDR3 sequence (DNA): TGTGCCAGCAGTGAATATGTCCCCGATGAGCAGTACTTC.